This entry is about one T cell receptor beta chain. The sample is drawn from a study of technical replicates of blood from several donors. Germline V lookup: CDR1 SGHNT, CDR2 YYREEE (reference sequence). Losses at the gene ends were 4 bases for V and 0 bases for J; bases not matched to a gene: 3. This CDR3 is built from 15 residues. Libraries were prepared by immunoSEQ multiplex PCR; TCRdb keeps only in-frame clonotypes and omits some of them. The sample has approximately 79,000 clones, more than 85% seen once. The receptor was derived from a human donor in good health. The sequencing input was T cells isolated from PBMCs. The genes are TRBV5-4 and TRBJ2-3; 9 bases line up with TRBD2. The CDR3 loop is CASSKTSGSTDTQYF. The CDR3 DNA reads as TGTGCCAGCAGCAAAACTAGCGGGAGCACAGATACGCAGTATTTT. Together with reference TRBV5-4 and TRBJ2-3, the CDR3 gives the full variable domain: ETGVTQSPTHLIKTRGQQVTLRCSSQSGHNTVSWYQQALGQGPQFIFQYYREEENGRGNFPPRFSGLQFPNYSSELNVNALELDDSALYLCASSKTSGSTDTQYFGPGTRLTVL.